Each of the 19 T cell receptor beta chains below was sequenced from the same sample in a study of CD8 T cells in Susac syndrome. The authors reverse transcribed roughly 0.5 to 1 ug RNA with random hexamers. TCRdb independently ran MiXCR on the immunoSEQ multiplex PCR reads; one entry per CDR3 protein. This sample has more than 95,000 distinct CDR3 sequences, with approximately 95% found just once. The material sequenced was CD8+ T cells from PBMCs. All receptors come from a human donor with multiple sclerosis.

V is TRBV7-3 and J is TRBJ2-5; D call uncertain. The CDR3 is 13 amino acids. V dropped 0 bases and J dropped 3 bases, with 5 bases sitting between them. Germline V CDR1 and CDR2: SGHTA, FQGTGA. The chain's CDR3 is CASSLTTEETQYF. As DNA, the CDR3 is TGTGCCAGCAGCTTAACGACTGAAGAGACCCAGTACTTC. The full variable domain, in which reference TRBV7-3 and TRBJ2-5 provide the parts outside the CDR3, is GAGVSQTPSNKVTEKGKYVELRCDPISGHTALYWYRQSLGQGPEFLIYFQGTGAADDSGLPNDRFFAVRPEGSVSTLKIQRTERGDSAVYLCASSLTTEETQYFGPGTRLLVL.

The rearrangement uses TRBV29-1 and TRBJ2-7, with D perhaps matching TRBD1 (5 bases). From germline, CDR1 is SQVTM and CDR2 ANQGSEA. Trimming took 3 bases from V and 2 from J, leaving 11 bases between them. This CDR3 is 13 amino acids long. CDR3 region: CSVDRGGTYEQYF. CDR3 nucleotide sequence: TGCAGCGTTGATAGGGGCGGCACCTACGAGCAGTACTTC.

The chain links TRBV2 to TRBJ2-7, with TRBD2 matching 7 bases. Per germline, CDR1 SNHLY and CDR2 FYNNEI. V gave up 7 bases and J gave up 3 bases; unmatched junction bases: 6. This CDR3 is built from 13 residues. As DNA, the CDR3 is TGTGCCAGCAATGAGGCTAGCGGCTACGAGCAGTACTTC. It is translated as CASNEASGYEQYF.

This chain links TRBV19 with TRBJ1-1, with 9 bases matching TRBD1. This CDR3 is 15 amino acids long. CDR1 is LNHDA, CDR2 SQIVND, per germline (reference sequence). J lost 6 bases, V lost 6 bases, and 11 bases had no gene match. Written as DNA, the CDR3 is TGTGCCAGTAGCAAAAGAGACAGGGGGAAGGCTGAAGCTTTCTTT. This gives the protein CASSKRDRGKAEAFF.

V usage is TRBV9 and J usage is TRBJ2-1; D might be TRBD2 (5 bases). The CDR3 sequence is 13 residues long. The germline V and J ends were trimmed by 5 bases and 4 bases, with 10 bases remaining between them. CDR1 and CDR2 (germline): SGDLS, YYNGEE. The CDR3 here is CASSVEAYNEQFF. CDR3 DNA sequence: TGTGCCAGCAGTGTGGAGGCGTACAATGAGCAGTTCTTC.

This clonotype was recorded only once. This chain links TRBV29-1 with TRBJ2-3; 7 nucleotides agree with TRBD2. CDR1 is SQVTM, CDR2 ANQGSEA, per germline. The CDR3 totals 18 residues. V trimming: 7 bases; J trimming: 0 bases; junction bases outside the gene matches: 19. For the CDR3, the DNA is TGCAGCGCTGAGGGCGGTAGCGGGTATCGACCTAGCACAGATACGCAGTATTTT. Its protein product is CSAEGGSGYRPSTDTQYF.

This sequence joins TRBV4-1 and TRBJ2-5, with D possibly being TRBD2 (5 bases). The CDR3 length is 15 residues. V was pared by 0 bases and J by 5 bases, with 13 bases between. Germline V CDR1 and CDR2: MGHRA, YSYEKL. CDR3 nucleotide sequence: TGCGCCAGCAGCCAAGATCCGGGCAGAGGGGAGACCCAGTACTTC. Protein sequence: CASSQDPGRGETQYF.

The rearrangement links TRBV5-1 to TRBJ2-1, with TRBD2 identical over 10 bases. The CDR3 has 16 amino acids. V was clipped by 4 bases and J by 5 bases; unmatched bases: 9. The germline V gene has CDR1 SGHRS and CDR2 YFSETQ. Here the CDR3 reads CASSLTGTSANNEQFF. The CDR3 region has the DNA TGCGCCAGCAGCCTGACCGGGACTAGCGCCAACAATGAGCAGTTCTTC.

CDR3 DNA sequence: TGTGCCTCAACACCGAACACCGGGGAGCTGTTTTTT. Protein sequence: CASTPNTGELFF. The chain employs TRBV30 and TRBJ2-2; D gene unclear. Trimming stripped 7 bases from V and 0 bases from J, with 6 bases between. Germline V lookup: CDR1 GTSNPN, CDR2 SVGIG (reference sequence). The CDR3 has 12 residues.

The J gene is TRBJ1-2, the V gene TRBV29-1; TRBD1 matches at 8 bases. The trim removed 0 bases at V and 4 bases at J, leaving 7 bases unmatched. The CDR3 totals 15 residues. Germline assignment: CDR1 SQVTM and CDR2 ANQGSEA. CDR3 nucleotide sequence: TGCAGCGTTGAAGACTGGGACAGGATGACCTATGGCTACACCTTC. Its protein product is CSVEDWDRMTYGYTF.

V gene TRBV11-2 combines with J gene TRBJ1-2, with D perhaps matching TRBD1 (5 bases). V dropped 1 base and J dropped 3 bases, with 12 bases sitting between them. This CDR3 region has 15 residues. CDR1 and CDR2 from the germline V gene are SGHAT and FQNNGV. The CDR3 DNA reads as TGTGCCAGCAGCTTAGGCGGGACGCTAGACTATGGCTACACCTTC. Its protein is CASSLGGTLDYGYTF.

The chain has TRBV5-6 and TRBJ2-5; either TRBD1 or TRBD2 may fit D (6 bases each). Trimming took off 2 bases at V and 5 bases at J, with 19 bases between the two ends. Per germline, CDR1 SGHDT and CDR2 YYEEEE. The CDR3 is made up of 16 amino acids. The CDR3: CASSFNGGRRWETQYF. CDR3 sequence (DNA): TGTGCCAGCAGCTTTAACGGGGGCCGGCGGTGGGAGACCCAGTACTTC.

The chain recombines TRBV7-9 with TRBJ1-4, with 9 bases matching TRBD1. J lost 5 bases, V lost 4 bases, and 5 bases had no gene match. Germline-derived CDR1 and CDR2 are SEHNR and FQNEAQ (reference sequence). The CDR3 is 15 amino acids. CDR3 bases: TGTGCCAGCAGCTCTCGGGACAGGGAAAATGAAAAACTGTTTTTT. As protein: CASSSRDRENEKLFF.

The rearrangement joins TRBV7-9 to TRBJ1-2; D is perhaps TRBD1 (5 bases). The CDR3 totals 14 residues. The germline gives CDR1 SEHNR, CDR2 FQNEAQ (reference sequence). The V end lost 5 bases, the J end lost 8 bases, and 18 bases lay between the germline ends. The CDR3 region has the DNA TGTGCCAGCAGCCCACCCCAACGGGGGGGAGGCTACACCTTC. Protein product: CASSPPQRGGGYTF.

This chain joins TRBV4-2 and TRBJ2-2; D might be TRBD2 (6 bases). The CDR3 loop spans 14 amino acids. Deletions cut 4 bases from V and 6 bases from J, with 12 bases between. The germline gives CDR1 LGHNA, CDR2 YNFKEQ. CDR3 sequence (DNA): TGTGCCAGCAGCCTCCTTAGGGACTCCGGGGAGCTGTTTTTT. Its translation is CASSLLRDSGELFF.

J is TRBJ2-1 and V is TRBV28; TRBD1 agrees at 7 bases. Germline V CDR1 and CDR2: MDHEN, SYDVKM. The CDR3 spans 15 residues. Germline trimming cut 6 bases from V and 2 bases from J; bases unmatched to any gene: 7. The CDR3 DNA reads TGTGCCAGCAGCCCTAGACAGGGAGCCTACAATGAGCAGTTCTTC. Translated: CASSPRQGAYNEQFF.

The rearrangement uses TRBV3-1 and TRBJ2-1; TRBD2 matches 11 bases. Germline V gene data show CDR1 as LGHDT and CDR2 as YNNKEL (reference sequence). CDR3 length: 15 residues. J lost 4 bases, V lost 3 bases, and 2 bases had no gene match. CDR3: CASSHPSGGYNEQFF. CDR3 DNA sequence: TGTGCCAGCAGCCACCCTAGCGGGGGGTACAATGAGCAGTTCTTC.

This chain joins TRBV4-2 and TRBJ1-1, with D unresolved. The germline gives CDR1 LGHNA, CDR2 YNFKEQ. The V end was cut by 1 base, the J end by 4 bases, with 10 bases between. The CDR3 length is 14 residues. The CDR3 bases are TGTGCCAGCAGCCAAGTGGCGGTCGGCACTGAAGCTTTCTTT. It encodes CASSQVAVGTEAFF.

The rearrangement uses TRBV29-1 and TRBJ2-5, with D possibly TRBD1 on 5 matching bases. The germline V and J ends were trimmed by 0 bases and 2 bases, with 19 bases remaining between them. Germline V gene lookup returns CDR1 SQVTM and CDR2 ANQGSEA. This CDR3 is 17 amino acids long. CDR3 DNA: TGCAGCGTTGAAGAGGGGTGGTGGAACAGGTTGCAAGAGACCCAGTACTTC. Its protein product is CSVEEGWWNRLQETQYF.